This TCR beta chain appears in the sequencing data of a study of blood T cell repertoires in COVID-19. Study at large: Donors in the United States, Italy and Spain gave samples during acute or convalescent COVID-19. PBMCs, B-cell-depleted T cells, or T cells provided the cDNA or gDNA that made up the material.

As originally analysed: Amplification with reference gene primers provided the estimates of nucleated cell counts. Data came from immunoSEQ multiplex PCR; TCRdb stores just in-frame clones and leaves some out. The V and J calls and clone size come from that table; D and trimming were worked out from the DNA. Of some 210,000 clones listed, over 75% are singletons. The germline CDR1 and CDR2 sequences are PRHDT and FYEKMQ (reference sequence). CDR3 length: 13 residues. The V gene lost 2 bases and the J gene lost 2 bases, with 6 bases spanning the gap. Sequenced: peripheral blood. This clonotype was obtained from a woman aged 40 to 55 with acute or convalescent COVID-19. The chain links TRBV13 to TRBJ1-2; maybe TRBD1 (6 bases). CDR3 sequence reads: CASSLQGNYGYTF. The CDR3 DNA follows: TGTGCCAGCAGCTTACAGGGGAACTATGGCTACACCTTC.